The rows below give T cell receptor beta chains drawn from one sample of a study of identical twins. From the 5' RACE reads, TCRdb called clonotypes with MiXCR, one entry per CDR3 protein. The data hold some 210,000 distinct CDR3 sequences, with more than 15% observed a single time. The data also belong to a second study, concerning T cells expressing NK-cell markers.

Specimen: CD8+ T cells sorted from blood. These receptors all come from a woman younger than 30 in good health. CDR3s include the opening cysteine and the closing phenylalanine or tryptophan. The order of the fields is D gene, V gene, J gene, clone size, CDR3 DNA, CDR3 protein. The D gene is left open where the match is weak. Some rows mark clone size as missing; the rest say once, few, many or name a class of expanded clone.

TRBD1	TRBV12-3/TRBV12-4	TRBJ1-1	.	TGTGCCAGCAGACCCGGGACAGCAACTGAAGCTTTCTTT	CASRPGTATEAFF
.	TRBV9	TRBJ2-2	many	TGTGCCAGCAGCGTGGGCACCGGGGAGCTGTTTTTT	CASSVGTGELFF
TRBD2	TRBV5-6	TRBJ2-3	.	TGTGCCAGCCTGCCCACCTCTAGCGGGAGGGGAACAGATACGCAGTATTTT	CASLPTSSGRGTDTQYF
.	TRBV20-1	TRBJ2-1	.	TGCAGTGCTACCCTACAGGGTGAGCAGTTCTTC	CSATLQGEQFF
.	TRBV5-6	TRBJ2-3	.	TGTGCCAGCAGCTGGGGGGCGGGCACAGATACGCAGTATTTT	CASSWGAGTDTQYF
.	TRBV13	TRBJ2-1	.	TGTGCCAGCAGCCCTCTAACCGATGAGCAGTTCTTC	CASSPLTDEQFF
.	TRBV6-2/TRBV6-3	TRBJ2-1	.	TGTGCCAGCAGTTACTCGACAGGTCGGAATGAGCAGTTCTTC	CASSYSTGRNEQFF
TRBD1	TRBV12-3/TRBV12-4	TRBJ1-5	.	TGTGCCAGCAGTACGGGACAGGCGCAGCATTTT	CASSTGQAQHF
TRBD2	TRBV7-6	TRBJ2-3	few	TGTGCCAGCAGCGCCGGGTCTAGCGGGGGGACAGATACGCAGTATTTT	CASSAGSSGGTDTQYF
TRBD2	TRBV6-2/TRBV6-3	TRBJ2-2	.	TGTGCCAGCAGAGGATGGGGACTAGCGGGGGGGTCGGACACCGGGGAGCTGTTTTTT	CASRGWGLAGGSDTGELFF
.	TRBV12-3/TRBV12-4	TRBJ1-5	few	TGTGCCAGCAGTTTTGAAGGCAATCAGCCCCAGCATTTT	CASSFEGNQPQHF
TRBD1	TRBV7-9	TRBJ2-1	.	TGTGCCAGCAGCTTAGGGGGGACAGGGGCCAACAATGAGCAGTTCTTC	CASSLGGTGANNEQFF
TRBD2	TRBV12-3/TRBV12-4	TRBJ2-7	many	TGTGCCAGCAGTTCCGGGGGGACCTACGAGCAGTACTTC	CASSSGGTYEQYF
TRBD2	TRBV4-3	TRBJ2-2	once	TGCGCCAGCAGCCAAGATAGGATAGGACTAGCGGGAGATACCGGGGAGCTGTTTTTT	CASSQDRIGLAGDTGELFF
.	TRBV7-9	TRBJ2-7	.	TGTGCCAGCAGCCCGGTCGGTTTGGACGAGCAGTACTTC	CASSPVGLDEQYF
.	TRBV9	TRBJ2-7	few	TGTGCCAGCAGCGCAACCGGGACCCCAATAAACTACGAGCAGTACTTC	CASSATGTPINYEQYF
.	TRBV18	TRBJ2-3	.	.	CASSHFGPDTQYF
.	TRBV4-3	TRBJ2-5	.	TGCGCCAGCAGCCACCGACCACTCCCTGGGGAGACCCAGTACTTC	CASSHRPLPGETQYF
.	TRBV3-1	TRBJ1-2	.	TGTGCCAGCAGCCAAGACCAGGTCTACGGCTATGGCTACACCTTC	CASSQDQVYGYGYTF
TRBD2	TRBV12-5	TRBJ2-1	.	TGTGCTAGTGGTTTGGGACTAGCGGAGAACAATGAGCAGTTCTTC	CASGLGLAENNEQFF
.	TRBV6-2/TRBV6-3	TRBJ2-2	.	TGTGCCAGCAGTTCGGGGGCCCACACCGGGGAGCTGTTTTTT	CASSSGAHTGELFF
.	TRBV27	TRBJ1-2	.	TGTGCCAGCCTCCCTTGCTATGGCTACACCTTC	CASLPCYGYTF
.	TRBV11-2	TRBJ1-1	.	TGTGCCAGCAGCTTATATTCCGGCGCCAGGGGCAGCACTGAAGCTTTCTTT	CASSLYSGARGSTEAFF
.	TRBV5-1	TRBJ2-7	.	TGCGCCAGCAGCATGGTAGGAGGCAGCTCCTACGAGCAGTACTTC	CASSMVGGSSYEQYF
.	TRBV7-6	TRBJ2-7	.	TGTGCCAGCAGCCTACAGGCGGACGAGCAGTACTTC	CASSLQADEQYF
.	TRBV5-5	TRBJ2-7	few	TGTGCCAGCAGCTCCGAATATCCCTACGAGCAGTACTTC	CASSSEYPYEQYF
.	TRBV12-3/TRBV12-4	TRBJ1-1	few	TGTGCCAGCAGCTTAGGCGGAGGAACCACTGAAGCTTTCTTT	CASSLGGGTTEAFF
.	TRBV4-3	TRBJ2-7	.	TGCGCCAGCAGCCAAGGTTCTGGGGAACCCTCCGAGCAGTACTTC	CASSQGSGEPSEQYF
.	TRBV2	TRBJ1-1	few	TGTGCCAGCAGTGAAGTAGGTACCGTCTACGCTTTCTTT	CASSEVGTVYAFF
TRBD1	TRBV6-2/TRBV6-3	TRBJ2-2	.	TGTGCCAGCAGTTACTCCCTCGACAGGGGATTGTTTTTT	CASSYSLDRGLFF
.	TRBV7-9	TRBJ2-1	few	TGTGCCAGCAGCTTAGTCGGCTCTCACAATGAGCAGTTCTTC	CASSLVGSHNEQFF
.	TRBV2	TRBJ1-1	.	TGTGCCAGCAGTGAAGCGTGGGCTCACACTGAAGCTTTCTTT	CASSEAWAHTEAFF
TRBD2	TRBV11-2	TRBJ2-1	few	TGTGCCAGCAGCTTATTAGCGGGAGGAGAAGGGGGGTCCTACAATGAGCAGTTCTTC	CASSLLAGGEGGSYNEQFF
.	TRBV6-5	TRBJ1-1	.	TGTGCCAGCAGTTACTCGAAACGCGTGAACACTGAAGCTTTCTTT	CASSYSKRVNTEAFF
TRBD2	TRBV3-1	TRBJ2-2	few	TGTGCCAGCAGCCAAGTTTGGGGGACTAGCGAGGCCGGGGAGCTGTTTTTT	CASSQVWGTSEAGELFF
.	TRBV7-7	TRBJ2-2	many	TGTGCTAGCAGCCACACTAACACCGGGGAGCTGTTTTTT	CASSHTNTGELFF
TRBD2	TRBV5-1	TRBJ2-7	few	TGCGCCAGCAGCTTGTTCCCGGGGGGGATCTACGAGCAGTACTTC	CASSLFPGGIYEQYF
.	TRBV7-9	TRBJ2-1	.	TGTGCCAACAGGGACGACAGAAATGAGCAGTTCTTC	CANRDDRNEQFF
.	TRBV6-2/TRBV6-3	TRBJ2-5	few	TGTGCCAGCAGTTACTCCTACACGTCTGTGCAGGGTAGGAAAGAAGAGACCCAGTACTTC	CASSYSYTSVQGRKEETQYF
.	TRBV7-2	TRBJ2-7	.	TGTGCCAGCAGCTTAGTGTTCGGACGACGCGAGCAGTACTTC	CASSLVFGRREQYF
.	TRBV5-1	TRBJ1-1	few	TGCGCCAGCAGCTTGGAACCCTACCTAAGGGACCCGAACACTGAAGCTTTCTTT	CASSLEPYLRDPNTEAFF
.	TRBV20-1	TRBJ2-2	.	TGCAGTGCTAGGGGGGACCGTAGGTTAGGCGGGGAGCTGTTTTTT	CSARGDRRLGGELFF
.	TRBV15	TRBJ2-1	few	TGTGCCACCAGCAGCCGTCGGGGGGCCAATGAGCAGTTCTTC	CATSSRRGANEQFF
.	TRBV27	TRBJ2-7	.	TGTGCCAGCAGTACGTCCGGGAACGACTACGAGCAGTACTTC	CASSTSGNDYEQYF
.	TRBV12-3/TRBV12-4	TRBJ1-2	.	TGTGCCAGCAGTTTAGGAGTGATCGGGGGCTACACCTTC	CASSLGVIGGYTF
TRBD2	TRBV6-1	TRBJ2-5	few	TGTGCCAGCAGTCCCGCTAGCGGGAGGACGGGGGAGACCCAGTACTTC	CASSPASGRTGETQYF
.	TRBV12-3/TRBV12-4	TRBJ1-3	many	TGTGCCAGCAGTTCAAATCCTGGAAACACCATATATTTT	CASSSNPGNTIYF
.	TRBV14	TRBJ2-3	.	TGTGCCAGCAGCCACCTGGGCGGAGCAGGGTCGGCAGATACGCAGTATTTT	CASSHLGGAGSADTQYF
.	TRBV7-9	TRBJ1-1	.	TGTGCCAGCAGCCCCAGGGTCCCTGAAGCTTTCTTT	CASSPRVPEAFF
.	TRBV20-1	TRBJ2-1	few	TGCAGTGGTGAACATGGGAGCTCCTACAATGAGCAGTTCTTC	CSGEHGSSYNEQFF
.	TRBV11-2	TRBJ2-7	few	TGTGCCAGCAGCTTAGGAGGTGGGAATGCCTACGAGCAGTACTTC	CASSLGGGNAYEQYF